The 6 T cell receptor beta chains presented below share a single source sample, sequenced in a study of OX40 agonist ivuxolimab in advanced cancers. Sequenced by immunoSEQ multiplex PCR; TCRdb stores in-frame clones only, minus some. The sample yields about 73,000 clones, around 88% seen once. The specimen was CD4+ or CD8+ T cells sorted from blood, collected in a trial of the OX40 agonist ivuxolimab. The receptors come from an adult with an advanced solid tumor such as melanoma, head and neck, liver or kidney cancer.

The chain uses TRBV9 and TRBJ2-3; 12 bases agree with TRBD2. V lost 2 bases to trimming and J lost 2 bases; unmatched junction nucleotides: 3. Germline lookup yields CDR1 SGDLS and CDR2 YYNGEE. CDR3 length: 16 residues. The CDR3 loop is CASSVTSGGPTDTQYF. The CDR3 DNA is TGTGCCAGCAGCGTGACTAGCGGGGGCCCCACAGATACGCAGTATTTT.

The J gene is TRBJ2-6, the V gene TRBV7-2; D is perhaps TRBD1 or TRBD2 (5 bases each). Germline lookup yields CDR1 SGHTA and CDR2 FQGNSA. The CDR3 loop spans 17 amino acids. Trimming removed 5 bases at V and 0 bases at J, with 14 bases between. CDR3 sequence: CASSLTGTSSGANVLTF. CDR3 bases: TGTGCCAGCAGCCTCACCGGGACCTCCTCTGGGGCCAACGTCCTGACTTTC.

The rearrangement links TRBV4-1 to TRBJ1-2; the D gene is possibly TRBD1 (5 bases). CDR1 is MGHRA, CDR2 YSYEKL, per germline. This CDR3 contains 16 residues. The V end was cut by 0 bases, the J end by 8 bases, with 19 bases between. The CDR3 reads CASSQEALAQGRGYTF. The CDR3 DNA reads as TGCGCCAGCAGCCAAGAAGCGTTGGCTCAGGGCCGCGGCTACACCTTC.

Only a few counts were recorded for this clone. This chain joins TRBV6-1 and TRBJ2-2; 10 bases match TRBD2. This CDR3 spans 14 amino acids. V lost 6 bases, J lost 4 bases, and 2 bases stayed unmatched. Germline V gene sequence: CDR1 MNHNS, CDR2 SASEGT. CDR3 protein: CASRLAGVTGELFF. The DNA of the CDR3 is TGTGCCAGCAGGCTAGCGGGAGTCACCGGGGAGCTGTTTTTT.

The V and J genes are TRBV2 and TRBJ1-3, with D maybe TRBD1 (5 bases). Per germline, CDR1 SNHLY and CDR2 FYNNEI. V lost 9 bases and J lost 0, with 9 bases in between. This CDR3 spans 13 amino acids. CDR3 in amino acids: CARQAYSGNTIYF. CDR3 nucleotide sequence: TGTGCCAGACAGGCATACTCTGGAAACACCATATATTTT. Drawing the rest from reference TRBV2 and TRBJ1-3, the complete variable domain is EPEVTQTPSHQVTQMGQEVILRCVPISNHLYFYWYRQILGQKVEFLVSFYNNEISEKSEIFDDQFSVERPDGSNFTLKIRSTKLEDSAMYFCARQAYSGNTIYFGEGSWLTVV.

The V and J genes are TRBV7-3 and TRBJ2-3; the match to TRBD2 covers 8 bases. The CDR3 totals 18 residues. Germline loops: CDR1 SGHTA, CDR2 FQGTGA. Trimming removed 2 bases from V and 5 bases from J; junction bases left unmatched: 15. The CDR3 spells CASSLGVTSGARGDTQYF. The CDR3 DNA follows: TGTGCCAGCAGCTTAGGGGTCACTAGCGGAGCCCGCGGAGATACGCAGTATTTT.